This TCR beta chain was captured in a study of cytomegalovirus exposure and HLA in healthy donors. General study points: In a later analysis, at a false discovery rate of 0.05, under 20,000 TCR beta sequences matched HLA alleles. The authors listed some 160 TCR beta chains as cytomegalovirus-associated. Information on immune exposure was restricted to one variable (CMV serostatus). In a later analysis, common viral pathogens appeared linked to several of the most significant clusters.

This clone showed up just a few times. Its antigen remains unknown. The PCR employed 60 Vbeta primers together with 13 Jbeta primers. Assay used: immunoSEQ multiplex PCR; TCRdb lists only in-frame clones, some missing. The sample lists 75,000 to 95,000 clones, approximately 79% occurring once. V shed 4 bases and J 7 bases; nucleotides not matched to a gene: 10. The CDR3 has 15 residues. Germline lookup yields CDR1 LNHDA and CDR2 SQIVND (reference sequence). Sequencing was performed on PBMCs. This rearrangement joins TRBV19 to TRBJ2-1, with 7 nucleotides matching TRBD2. The sequence derives from a human donor in good health. Here the CDR3 DNA reads TGTGCCAGTAGTAGTTGGGAGGGACGGGAGAATGAGCAGTTCTTC. This translates into CASSSWEGRENEQFF. The full variable domain, its missing parts supplied by reference TRBV19 and TRBJ2-1, is DGGITQSPKYLFRKEGQNVTLSCEQNLNHDAMYWYRQDPGQGLRLIYYSQIVNDFQKGDIAEGYSVSREKKESFPLTVTSAQKNPTAFYLCASSSWEGRENEQFFGPGTRLTVL.